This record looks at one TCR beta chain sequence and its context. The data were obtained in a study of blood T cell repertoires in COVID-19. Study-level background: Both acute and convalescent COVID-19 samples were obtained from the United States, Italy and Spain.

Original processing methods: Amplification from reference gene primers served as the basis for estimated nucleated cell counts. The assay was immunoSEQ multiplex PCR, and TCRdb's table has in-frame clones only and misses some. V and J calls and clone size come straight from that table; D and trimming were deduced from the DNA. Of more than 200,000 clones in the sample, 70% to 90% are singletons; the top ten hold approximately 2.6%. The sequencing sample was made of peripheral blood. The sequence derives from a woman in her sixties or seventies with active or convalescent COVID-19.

CDR3 amino acids: CASSIGGLNYGYTF. The CDR3, as DNA: TGTGCCAGTAGTATAGGCGGACTTAACTATGGCTACACCTTC. This chain connects TRBV19 to TRBJ1-2; no firm D call. Between the trimmed V and J ends, which lost 1 base and 1 base, there was a span of 7 bases. The germline V gene encodes CDR1 LNHDA and CDR2 SQIVND (reference sequence). The CDR3 contains 14 residues.